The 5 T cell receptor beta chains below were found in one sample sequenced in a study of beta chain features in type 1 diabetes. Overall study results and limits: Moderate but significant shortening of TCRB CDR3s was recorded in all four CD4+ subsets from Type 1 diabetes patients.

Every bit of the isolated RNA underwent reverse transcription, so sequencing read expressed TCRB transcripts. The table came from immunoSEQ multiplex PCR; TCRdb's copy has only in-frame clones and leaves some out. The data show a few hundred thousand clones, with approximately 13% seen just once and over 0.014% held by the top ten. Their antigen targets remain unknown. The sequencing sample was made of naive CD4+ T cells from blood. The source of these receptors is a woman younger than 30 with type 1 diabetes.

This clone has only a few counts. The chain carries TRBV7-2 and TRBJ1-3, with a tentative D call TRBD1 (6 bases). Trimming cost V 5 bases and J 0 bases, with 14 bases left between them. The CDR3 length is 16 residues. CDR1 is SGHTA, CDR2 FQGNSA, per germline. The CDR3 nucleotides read TGTGCCAGCAGCATTGGACAGCCGAGCTCTGGAAACACCATATATTTT. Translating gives CASSIGQPSSGNTIYF.

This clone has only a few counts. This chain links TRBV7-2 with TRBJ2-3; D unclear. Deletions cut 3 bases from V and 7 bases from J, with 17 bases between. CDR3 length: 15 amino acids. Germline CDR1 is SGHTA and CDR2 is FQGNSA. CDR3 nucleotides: TGTGCCAGCAGCTTTCCCCGCCAGTCATCACATACGCAGTATTTT. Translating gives CASSFPRQSSHTQYF.

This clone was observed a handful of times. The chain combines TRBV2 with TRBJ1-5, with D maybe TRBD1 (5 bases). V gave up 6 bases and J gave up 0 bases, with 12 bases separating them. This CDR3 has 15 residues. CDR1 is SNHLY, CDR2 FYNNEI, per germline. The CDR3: CASRTGDYSNQPQHF. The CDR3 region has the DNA TGTGCCAGCAGGACCGGGGACTATAGCAATCAGCCCCAGCATTTT.

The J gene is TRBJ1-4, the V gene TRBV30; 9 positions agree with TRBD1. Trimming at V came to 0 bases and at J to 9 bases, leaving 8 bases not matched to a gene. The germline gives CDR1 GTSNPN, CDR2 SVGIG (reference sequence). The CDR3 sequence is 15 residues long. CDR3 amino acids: CAWSVQQTGGQKLFF. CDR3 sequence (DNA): TGTGCCTGGAGTGTACAGCAGACAGGGGGTCAAAAACTGTTTTTT.

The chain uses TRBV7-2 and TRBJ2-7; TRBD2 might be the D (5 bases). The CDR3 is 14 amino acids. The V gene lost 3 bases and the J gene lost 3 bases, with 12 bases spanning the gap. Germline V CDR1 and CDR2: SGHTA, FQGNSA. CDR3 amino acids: CASSLGVGSYEQYV. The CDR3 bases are TGTGCCAGCAGCTTGGGAGTAGGAAGCTACGAGCAGTACGTC.